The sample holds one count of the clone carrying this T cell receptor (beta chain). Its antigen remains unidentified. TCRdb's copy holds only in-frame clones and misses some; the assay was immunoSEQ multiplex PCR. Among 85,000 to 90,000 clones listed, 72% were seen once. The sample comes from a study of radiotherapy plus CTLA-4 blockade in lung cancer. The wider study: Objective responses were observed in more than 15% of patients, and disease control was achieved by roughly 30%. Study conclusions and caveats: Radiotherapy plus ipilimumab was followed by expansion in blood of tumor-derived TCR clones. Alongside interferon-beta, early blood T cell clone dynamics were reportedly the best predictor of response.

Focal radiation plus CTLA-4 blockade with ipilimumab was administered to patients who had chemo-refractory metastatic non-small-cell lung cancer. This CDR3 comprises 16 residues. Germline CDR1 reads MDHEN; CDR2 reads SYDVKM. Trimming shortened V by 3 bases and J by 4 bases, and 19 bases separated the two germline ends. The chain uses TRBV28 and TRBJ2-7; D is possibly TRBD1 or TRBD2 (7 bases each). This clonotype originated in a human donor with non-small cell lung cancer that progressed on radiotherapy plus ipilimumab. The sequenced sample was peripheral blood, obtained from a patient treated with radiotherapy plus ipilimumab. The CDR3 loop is CASSFPRQGLRYEQYF. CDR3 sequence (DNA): TGTGCCAGCAGTTTCCCCCGACAGGGACTAAGGTACGAGCAGTACTTC.